This T cell receptor (beta chain) was identified during a study of blood T cell repertoires in COVID-19. TCRdb keeps only in-frame clones here, not all; method: immunoSEQ multiplex PCR. The sample lists roughly 250,000 clones, 80% to 95% seen once, with around 1.8% in the top ten. V lost 5 bases and J lost 6, with 14 bases in between. The CDR3 is 13 residues long. CDR1 is WNHNN and CDR2 is SYGVQD in the germline V gene (reference sequence). This study enrolled people aged roughly 18 to 89 from under 25 US geographic areas. Allocation to cohorts depended on clinical history reported by the participants.

The origin of this receptor is a woman aged 18-35 years who had recovered from COVID-19. The chain is built from TRBV10-1 and TRBJ2-7, with a weak D call TRBD2 (6 bases). The source material was PBMCs or T cells enriched from blood (not recorded which). The CDR3 coding sequence is TGCGCCAGCAGTCCGACTAGTTTATCCGAGCAGTACTTC. Its protein is CASSPTSLSEQYF.